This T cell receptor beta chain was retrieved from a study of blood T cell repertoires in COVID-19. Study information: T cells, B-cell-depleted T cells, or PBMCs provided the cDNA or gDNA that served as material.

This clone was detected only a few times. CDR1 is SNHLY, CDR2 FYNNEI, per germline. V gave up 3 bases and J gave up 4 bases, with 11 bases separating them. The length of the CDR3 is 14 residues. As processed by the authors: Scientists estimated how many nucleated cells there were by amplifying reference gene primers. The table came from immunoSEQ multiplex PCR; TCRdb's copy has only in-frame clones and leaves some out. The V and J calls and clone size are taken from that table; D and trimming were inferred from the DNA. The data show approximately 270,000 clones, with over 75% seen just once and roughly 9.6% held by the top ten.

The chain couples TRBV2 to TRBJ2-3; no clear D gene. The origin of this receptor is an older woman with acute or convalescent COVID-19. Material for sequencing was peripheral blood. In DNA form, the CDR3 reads TGTGCCAGCAGTGATTTGAGTTTGGCAGATACGCAGTATTTT. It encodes CASSDLSLADTQYF. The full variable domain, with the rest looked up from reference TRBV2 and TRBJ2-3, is EPEVTQTPSHQVTQMGQEVILRCVPISNHLYFYWYRQILGQKVEFLVSFYNNEISEKSEIFDDQFSVERPDGSNFTLKIRSTKLEDSAMYFCASSDLSLADTQYFGPGTRLTVL.